The text below deals with one T cell receptor (beta chain). The antigen is undetermined. The sample is drawn from a study of post-analysis software for immune sequencing data. Prepared TCR beta cDNA libraries contained unique molecular identifiers. cDNA molecules numbering 400,000 to 550,000 came from roughly 1.1 to 9.2 million T cells. TCRdb independently ran MiXCR on the PCR reads; one entry per CDR3 protein. The table lists roughly 800,000 distinct CDR3 sequences, 30% of them singletons, with around 0.56% in the top ten. Study conclusions and caveats: Elevated frequency relative to controls characterized roughly 5 TRBV segments in patients, TRBV5-6, TRBV5-1 and TRBV20-1 among them.

The germline CDR1 and CDR2 sequences are SGDLS and YYNGEE. This CDR3 contains 15 residues. Unmatched junction bases numbered 6, after V lost 0 bases and J lost 9 bases. This clonotype was obtained from a girl aged 10 to 17 with multiple sclerosis. Sequencing was performed on blood. This chain connects TRBV9 to TRBJ2-1; 10 bases match TRBD2. The CDR3 here is CASSVATSGAGEQFF. The CDR3 DNA reads as TGTGCCAGCAGCGTAGCTACTAGCGGGGCGGGTGAGCAGTTCTTC.